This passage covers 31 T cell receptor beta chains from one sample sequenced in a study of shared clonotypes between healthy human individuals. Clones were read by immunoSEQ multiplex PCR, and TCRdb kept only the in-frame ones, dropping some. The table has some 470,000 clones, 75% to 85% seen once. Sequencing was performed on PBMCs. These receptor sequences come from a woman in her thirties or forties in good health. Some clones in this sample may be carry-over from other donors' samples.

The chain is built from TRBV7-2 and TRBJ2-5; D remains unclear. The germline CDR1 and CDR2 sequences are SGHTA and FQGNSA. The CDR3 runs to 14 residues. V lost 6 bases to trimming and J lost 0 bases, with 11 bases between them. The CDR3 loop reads CASSNGYYQETQYF. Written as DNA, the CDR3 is TGTGCCAGCAGTAACGGGTATTACCAAGAGACCCAGTACTTC.

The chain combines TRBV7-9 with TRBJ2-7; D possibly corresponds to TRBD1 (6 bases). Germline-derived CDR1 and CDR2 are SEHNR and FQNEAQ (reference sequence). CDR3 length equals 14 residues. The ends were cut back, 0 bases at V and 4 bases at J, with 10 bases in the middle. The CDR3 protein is CASSLAIQGYEQYF. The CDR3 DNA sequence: TGTGCCAGCAGCTTAGCGATACAGGGATACGAGCAGTACTTC.

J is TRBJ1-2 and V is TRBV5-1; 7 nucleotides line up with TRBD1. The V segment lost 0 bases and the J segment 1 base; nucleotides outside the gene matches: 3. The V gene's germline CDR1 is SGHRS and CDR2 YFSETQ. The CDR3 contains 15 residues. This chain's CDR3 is CASSLEGTVNYGYTF. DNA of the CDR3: TGCGCCAGCAGCTTGGAAGGGACAGTTAACTATGGCTACACCTTC.

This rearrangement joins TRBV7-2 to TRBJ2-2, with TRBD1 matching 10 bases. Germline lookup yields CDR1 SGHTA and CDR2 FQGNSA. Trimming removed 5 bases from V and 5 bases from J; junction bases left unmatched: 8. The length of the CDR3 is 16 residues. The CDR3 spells CASSARQGALTGELFF. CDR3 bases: TGTGCCAGCAGCGCTAGACAGGGGGCACTAACCGGGGAGCTGTTTTTT.

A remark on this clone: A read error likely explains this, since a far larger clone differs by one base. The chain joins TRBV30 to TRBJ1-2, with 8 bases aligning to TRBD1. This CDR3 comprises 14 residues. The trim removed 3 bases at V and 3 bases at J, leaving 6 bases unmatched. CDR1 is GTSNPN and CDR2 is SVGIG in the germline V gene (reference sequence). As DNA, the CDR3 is TGTGCCTGGAGACGGGACAGGAGTGACTATGGCTACACCTTC. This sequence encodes CAWRRDRSDYGYTF.

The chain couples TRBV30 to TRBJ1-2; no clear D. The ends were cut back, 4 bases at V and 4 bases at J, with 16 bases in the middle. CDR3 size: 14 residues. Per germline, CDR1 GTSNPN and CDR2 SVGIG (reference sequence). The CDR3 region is CAWTEERWTYGYTF. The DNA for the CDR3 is TGTGCCTGGACCGAAGAACGCTGGACCTATGGCTACACCTTC.

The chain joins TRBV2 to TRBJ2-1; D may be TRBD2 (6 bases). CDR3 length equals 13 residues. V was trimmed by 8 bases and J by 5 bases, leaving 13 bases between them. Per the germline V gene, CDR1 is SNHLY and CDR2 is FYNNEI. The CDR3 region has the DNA TGTGCCAGCGGGGCGGGGCCCAACAATGAGCAGTTCTTC. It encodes CASGAGPNNEQFF. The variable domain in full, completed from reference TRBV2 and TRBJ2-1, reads EPEVTQTPSHQVTQMGQEVILRCVPISNHLYFYWYRQILGQKVEFLVSFYNNEISEKSEIFDDQFSVERPDGSNFTLKIRSTKLEDSAMYFCASGAGPNNEQFFGPGTRLTVL.

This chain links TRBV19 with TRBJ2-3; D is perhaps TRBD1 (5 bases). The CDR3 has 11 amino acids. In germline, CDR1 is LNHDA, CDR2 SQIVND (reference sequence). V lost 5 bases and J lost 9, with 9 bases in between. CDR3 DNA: TGTGCCAGTAGTCAGGGTAGGACGCAGTATTTT. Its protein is CASSQGRTQYF.

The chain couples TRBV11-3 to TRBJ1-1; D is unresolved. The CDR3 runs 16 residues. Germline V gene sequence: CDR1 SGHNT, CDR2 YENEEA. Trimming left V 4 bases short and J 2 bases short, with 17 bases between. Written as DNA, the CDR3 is TGTGCCAGCAGCTCGATTAAGGACGCAGGAAACACTGAAGCTTTCTTT. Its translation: CASSSIKDAGNTEAFF.

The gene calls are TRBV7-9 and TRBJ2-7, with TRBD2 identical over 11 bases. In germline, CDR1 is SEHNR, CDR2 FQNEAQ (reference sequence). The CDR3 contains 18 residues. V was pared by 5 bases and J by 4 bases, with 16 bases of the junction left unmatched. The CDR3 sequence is CASSRGAGSGRAGYEQYF. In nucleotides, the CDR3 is TGTGCCAGCAGCCGGGGGGCGGGTAGCGGGAGGGCCGGGTACGAGCAGTACTTC. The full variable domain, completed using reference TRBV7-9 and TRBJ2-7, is DTGVSQNPRHKITKRGQNVTFRCDPISEHNRLYWYRQTLGQGPEFLTYFQNEAQLEKSRLLSDRFSAERPKGSFSTLEIQRTEQGDSAMYLCASSRGAGSGRAGYEQYFGPGTRLTVT.

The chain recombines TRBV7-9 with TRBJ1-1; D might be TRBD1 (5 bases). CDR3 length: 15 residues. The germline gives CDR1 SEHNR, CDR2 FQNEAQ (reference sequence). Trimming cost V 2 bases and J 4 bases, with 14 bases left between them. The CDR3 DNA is TGTGCCAGCAGCTTAATCGAGGGGAGGGGCACTGAAGCTTTCTTT. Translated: CASSLIEGRGTEAFF.

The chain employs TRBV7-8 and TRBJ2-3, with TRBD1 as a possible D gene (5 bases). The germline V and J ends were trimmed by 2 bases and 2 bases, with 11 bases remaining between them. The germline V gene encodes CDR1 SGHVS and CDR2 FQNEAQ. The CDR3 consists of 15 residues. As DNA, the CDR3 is TGTGCCAGCAGCTTACAGGGCCAATCCACAGATACGCAGTATTTT. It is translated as CASSLQGQSTDTQYF.

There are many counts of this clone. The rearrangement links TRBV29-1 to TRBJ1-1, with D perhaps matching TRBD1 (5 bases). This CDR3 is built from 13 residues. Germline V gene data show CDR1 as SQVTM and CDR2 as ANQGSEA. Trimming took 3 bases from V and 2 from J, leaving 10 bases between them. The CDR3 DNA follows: TGCAGCGTTGATGGGACGGAAAACACTGAAGCTTTCTTT. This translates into CSVDGTENTEAFF.

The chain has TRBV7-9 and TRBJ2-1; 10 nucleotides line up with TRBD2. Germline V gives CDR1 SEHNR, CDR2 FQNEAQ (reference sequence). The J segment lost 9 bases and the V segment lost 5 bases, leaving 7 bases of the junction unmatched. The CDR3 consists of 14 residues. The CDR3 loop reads CASSQGLAIGEQFF. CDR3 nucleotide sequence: TGTGCCAGCAGCCAGGGACTAGCGATCGGTGAGCAGTTCTTC.

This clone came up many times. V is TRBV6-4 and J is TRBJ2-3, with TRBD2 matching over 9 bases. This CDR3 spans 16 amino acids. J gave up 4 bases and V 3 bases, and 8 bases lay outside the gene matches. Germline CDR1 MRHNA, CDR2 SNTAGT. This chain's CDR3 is CASSDNSGSGPDTQYF. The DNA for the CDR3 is TGTGCCAGCAGTGATAATAGCGGGAGTGGTCCAGATACGCAGTATTTT.

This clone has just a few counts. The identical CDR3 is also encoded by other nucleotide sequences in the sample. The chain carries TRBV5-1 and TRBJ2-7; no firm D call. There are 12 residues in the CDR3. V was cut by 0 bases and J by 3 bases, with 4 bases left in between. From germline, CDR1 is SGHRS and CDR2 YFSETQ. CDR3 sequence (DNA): TGCGCCAGCAGCTTGGATCTCTACGAGCAGTACTTC. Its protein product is CASSLDLYEQYF.

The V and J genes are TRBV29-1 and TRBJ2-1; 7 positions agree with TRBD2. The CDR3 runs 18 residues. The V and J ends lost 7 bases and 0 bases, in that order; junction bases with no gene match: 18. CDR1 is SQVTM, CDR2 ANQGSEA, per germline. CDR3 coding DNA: TGCAGCGCCCTCGCCTCCAGCCGGGGGGTCCTCTCCTACAATGAGCAGTTCTTC. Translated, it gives CSALASSRGVLSYNEQFF.

CDR3 in amino acids: CASSRLAEYNEQFF. CDR3 DNA: TGTGCCAGCAGTAGGCTAGCGGAGTACAATGAGCAGTTCTTC. The chain has TRBV28 and TRBJ2-1; 7 bases are shared with TRBD2. Germline V CDR1 and CDR2: MDHEN, SYDVKM. The J segment lost 4 bases and the V segment lost 5 bases, leaving 5 bases of the junction unmatched. CDR3 length: 14 amino acids.

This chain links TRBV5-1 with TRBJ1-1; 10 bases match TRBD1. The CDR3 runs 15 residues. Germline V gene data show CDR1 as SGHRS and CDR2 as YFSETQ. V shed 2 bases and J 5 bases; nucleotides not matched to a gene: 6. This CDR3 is CASSFGGQGWTEAFF. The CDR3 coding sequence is TGCGCCAGCAGCTTTGGGGGACAGGGGTGGACTGAAGCTTTCTTT. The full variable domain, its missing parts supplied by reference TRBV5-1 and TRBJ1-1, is KAGVTQTPRYLIKTRGQQVTLSCSPISGHRSVSWYQQTPGQGLQFLFEYFSETQRNKGNFPGRFSGRQFSNSRSEMNVSTLELGDSALYLCASSFGGQGWTEAFFGQGTRLTVV.

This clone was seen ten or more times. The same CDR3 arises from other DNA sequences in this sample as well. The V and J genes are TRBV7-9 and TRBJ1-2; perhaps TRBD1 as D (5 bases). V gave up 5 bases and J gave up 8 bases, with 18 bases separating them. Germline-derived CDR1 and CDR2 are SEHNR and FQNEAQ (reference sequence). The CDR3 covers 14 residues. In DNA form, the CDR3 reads TGTGCCAGCAGCGACCGGGACGGCGATCGGGGCTACACCTTC. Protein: CASSDRDGDRGYTF.

For the CDR3, the DNA is TGTGCCAGCAGTTCCATTCGGGGCGCCGGCTACACCTTC. It yields the protein CASSSIRGAGYTF. The genes are TRBV28 and TRBJ1-2; weak D call: TRBD1 (5 bases). This CDR3 comprises 13 residues. V lost 4 bases to trimming and J lost 8 bases, with 14 bases between them. The germline CDR1 and CDR2 sequences are MDHEN and SYDVKM.

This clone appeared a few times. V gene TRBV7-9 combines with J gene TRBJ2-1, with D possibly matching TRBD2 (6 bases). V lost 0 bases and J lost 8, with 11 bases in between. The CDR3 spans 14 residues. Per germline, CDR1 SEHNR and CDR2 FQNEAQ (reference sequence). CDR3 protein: CASSLAARRDEQFF. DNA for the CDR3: TGTGCCAGCAGCTTAGCGGCCCGGAGGGATGAGCAGTTCTTC.

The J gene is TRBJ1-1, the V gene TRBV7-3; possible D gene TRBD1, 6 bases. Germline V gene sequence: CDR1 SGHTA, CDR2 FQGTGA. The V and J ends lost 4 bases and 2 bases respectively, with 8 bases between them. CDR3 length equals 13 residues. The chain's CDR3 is CASSSGANTEAFF. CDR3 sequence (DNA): TGTGCCAGCAGCTCAGGGGCCAACACTGAAGCTTTCTTT. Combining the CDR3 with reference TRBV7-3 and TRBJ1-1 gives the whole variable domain GAGVSQTPSNKVTEKGKYVELRCDPISGHTALYWYRQSLGQGPEFLIYFQGTGAADDSGLPNDRFFAVRPEGSVSTLKIQRTERGDSAVYLCASSSGANTEAFFGQGTRLTVV.

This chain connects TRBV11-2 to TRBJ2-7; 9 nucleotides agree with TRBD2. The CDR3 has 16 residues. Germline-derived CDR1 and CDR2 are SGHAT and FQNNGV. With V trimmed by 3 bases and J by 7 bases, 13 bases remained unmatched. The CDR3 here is CASSFPKGGRAWEQYF. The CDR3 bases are TGTGCCAGCAGCTTCCCGAAGGGCGGGAGGGCCTGGGAGCAGTACTTC.

The CDR3 loop reads CASSQTGRPNTGELFF. The CDR3 bases are TGTGCCAGCTCACAAACAGGGAGGCCAAACACCGGGGAGCTGTTTTTT. V usage is TRBV18 and J usage is TRBJ2-2; D may match TRBD1 or TRBD2 (6 bases each). CDR1 and CDR2 from the germline V gene are KGHSH and LQKENI. This CDR3 spans 16 amino acids. Trimming left V 4 bases short and J 2 bases short, with 14 bases between.

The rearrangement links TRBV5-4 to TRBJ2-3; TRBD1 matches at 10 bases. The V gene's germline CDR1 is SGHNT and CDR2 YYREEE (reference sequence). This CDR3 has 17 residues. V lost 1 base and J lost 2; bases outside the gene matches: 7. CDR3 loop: CASSLKLTGGITDTQYF. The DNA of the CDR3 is TGTGCCAGCAGCTTGAAGCTGACAGGGGGCATCACAGATACGCAGTATTTT.

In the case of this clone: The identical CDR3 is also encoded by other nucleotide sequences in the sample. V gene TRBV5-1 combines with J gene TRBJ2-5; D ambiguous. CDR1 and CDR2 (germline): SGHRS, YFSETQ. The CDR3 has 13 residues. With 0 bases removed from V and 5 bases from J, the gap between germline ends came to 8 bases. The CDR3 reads CASSLGVAETQYF. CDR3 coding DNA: TGCGCCAGCAGCTTGGGAGTGGCGGAGACCCAGTACTTC.

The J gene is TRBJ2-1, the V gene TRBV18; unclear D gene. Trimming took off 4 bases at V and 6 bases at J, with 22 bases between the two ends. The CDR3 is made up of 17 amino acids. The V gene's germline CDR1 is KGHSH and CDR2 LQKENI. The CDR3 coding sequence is TGTGCCAGCTCACTGGGCCTCGGTGGTAGCAAGGTCAATGAGCAGTTCTTC. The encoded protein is CASSLGLGGSKVNEQFF.

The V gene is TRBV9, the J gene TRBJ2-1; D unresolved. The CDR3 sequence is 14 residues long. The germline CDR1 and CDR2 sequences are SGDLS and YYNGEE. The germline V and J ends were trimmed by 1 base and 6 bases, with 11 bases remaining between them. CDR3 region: CASSVTPQINEQFF. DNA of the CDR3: TGTGCCAGCAGCGTAACCCCACAAATCAATGAGCAGTTCTTC.

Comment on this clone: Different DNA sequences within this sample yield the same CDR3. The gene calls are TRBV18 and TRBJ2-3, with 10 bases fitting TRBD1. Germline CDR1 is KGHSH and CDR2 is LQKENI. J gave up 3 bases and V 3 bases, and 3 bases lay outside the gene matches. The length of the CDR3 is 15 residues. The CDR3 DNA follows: TGTGCCAGCTCACCCGGACAGGGGGGAACAGATACGCAGTATTTT. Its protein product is CASSPGQGGTDTQYF.

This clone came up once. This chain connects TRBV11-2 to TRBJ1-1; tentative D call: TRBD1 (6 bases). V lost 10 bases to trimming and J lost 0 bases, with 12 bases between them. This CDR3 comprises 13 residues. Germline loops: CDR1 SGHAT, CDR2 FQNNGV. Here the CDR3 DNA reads TGTGCCACCGCGGGGGGGCTGAACACTGAAGCTTTCTTT. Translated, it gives CATAGGLNTEAFF.